Included here is one T cell receptor beta chain sequence, with context. The sample is drawn from a study of beta chain features in type 1 diabetes. This CDR3 is 17 amino acids long. J lost 0 bases, V lost 4 bases, and 10 bases had no gene match. Germline loops: CDR1 MNHEY, CDR2 SMNVEV (reference sequence). Expressed TCRB transcripts were sequenced because the isolated RNA had all been reverse transcribed beforehand. Produced via immunoSEQ multiplex PCR; TCRdb's table is partial and in-frame only. The sample lists 130,000 or so clones, approximately 10% occurring once. Material: central memory CD4+ T cells from blood. This chain joins TRBV27 and TRBJ2-7, with 9 bases that match TRBD1. The clonotype originates from a middle-aged woman in good health. The CDR3 region is CASSSPGQGYNSYEQYF. Here the CDR3 DNA reads TGTGCCAGCAGTTCGCCGGGACAGGGCTACAACTCCTACGAGCAGTACTTC.